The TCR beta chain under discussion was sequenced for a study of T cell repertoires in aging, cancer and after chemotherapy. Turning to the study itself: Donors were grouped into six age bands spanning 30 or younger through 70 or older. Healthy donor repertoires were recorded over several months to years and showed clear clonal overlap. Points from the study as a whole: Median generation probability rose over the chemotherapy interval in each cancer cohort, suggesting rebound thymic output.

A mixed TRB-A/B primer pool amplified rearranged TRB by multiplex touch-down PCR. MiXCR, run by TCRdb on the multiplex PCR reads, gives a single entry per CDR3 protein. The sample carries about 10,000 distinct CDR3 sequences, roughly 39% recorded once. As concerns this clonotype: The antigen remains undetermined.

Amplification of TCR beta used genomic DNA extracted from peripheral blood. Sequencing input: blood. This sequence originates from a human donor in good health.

The DNA of the CDR3 is TGTGCCAGCAGTTTATATGACACCGGGGAGCTGTTTTTT. This translates into CASSLYDTGELFF. This sequence joins TRBV28 and TRBJ2-2; no firm D call. Deletions cut 1 base from V and 3 bases from J, with 3 bases between. The germline V gene has CDR1 MDHEN and CDR2 SYDVKM. CDR3 size: 13 residues.